One and the same sample provided the 10 T cell receptor beta chains below, sequenced in a study of T cell responses to AZD1222 COVID-19 vaccine. Sequenced by immunoSEQ multiplex PCR; TCRdb stores in-frame clones only, minus some. The sample holds approximately 150,000 clones; less than 95% are singletons and the top ten take 1.3% to 1.5%. Sequenced here: peripheral blood, sampled on day 0 of AZD1222 vaccination. The receptors originated from an adult in good health.

This chain joins TRBV6-4 and TRBJ1-2; 7 bases match TRBD1. The CDR3 sequence is 14 residues long. Germline CDR1 and CDR2: MRHNA and SNTAGT. The ends lost 6 bases at V and 6 bases at J; junction bases unmatched: 10. The DNA of the CDR3 is TGTGCCAGCAGCCAGGGGACAGACCTTAATGGCTACACCTTC. Amino acid sequence: CASSQGTDLNGYTF.

The rearrangement joins TRBV30 to TRBJ2-7, with unresolved D. Trimming took off 3 bases at V and 0 bases at J, with 15 bases between the two ends. This CDR3 contains 15 residues. Germline loops: CDR1 GTSNPN, CDR2 SVGIG (reference sequence). Here the CDR3 reads CAWSPPDIFSYEQYF. As DNA, the CDR3 is TGTGCCTGGAGCCCCCCTGACATATTCTCCTACGAGCAGTACTTC.

This chain links TRBV28 with TRBJ2-1; the D gene is possibly TRBD2 (5 bases). V was pared by 3 bases and J by 4 bases, with 10 bases between. Per germline, CDR1 MDHEN and CDR2 SYDVKM. The CDR3 has 14 amino acids. CDR3 region: CASSFGIVYNEQFF. CDR3 nucleotide sequence: TGTGCCAGCAGTTTCGGGATTGTTTACAATGAGCAGTTCTTC.

This clone showed up just a few times. CDR3 sequence reads: CASSLGQGGVYGYTF. CDR3 in DNA: TGTGCCAGCAGCTTAGGGCAGGGGGGCGTCTATGGCTACACCTTC. The genes are TRBV5-6 and TRBJ1-2; 7 bases agree with TRBD1. V lost 2 bases, J lost 4 bases, and 8 bases stayed unmatched. The germline V gene encodes CDR1 SGHDT and CDR2 YYEEEE. The CDR3 runs to 15 residues.

This chain joins TRBV6-5 and TRBJ2-2; TRBD2 is a possible D gene (5 bases). Germline assignment: CDR1 MNHEY and CDR2 SVGAGI. Trimming cost V 7 bases and J 7 bases, with 10 bases left between them. The CDR3 loop spans 12 amino acids. Written as DNA, the CDR3 is TGTGCCAGCACCGGGGTTGGCGGGGAGCTGTTTTTT. Translation gives CASTGVGGELFF.

V gene TRBV7-6 combines with J gene TRBJ2-7; 7 nucleotides align to TRBD1. V was clipped by 5 bases and J by 6 bases; unmatched bases: 16. CDR3 size: 16 residues. Germline loops: CDR1 SGHVS, CDR2 FNYEAQ. The CDR3 loop reads CASSTTPGQAAGEQYF. The CDR3 DNA follows: TGTGCCAGCAGCACCACCCCTGGACAGGCCGCTGGCGAGCAGTACTTC. Based on the CDR3 plus reference TRBV7-6 and TRBJ2-7, the full variable domain is GAGVSQSPRYKVTKRGQDVALRCDPISGHVSLYWYRQALGQGPEFLTYFNYEAQQDKSGLPNDRFSAERPEGSISTLTIQRTEQRDSAMYRCASSTTPGQAAGEQYFGPGTRLTVT.

Regarding this clone: The junction and the germline gene differ at one end; a read error may be behind it. The chain uses TRBV6-1 and TRBJ2-7; D unresolved. The CDR3 runs to 13 residues. Germline lookup yields CDR1 MNHNS and CDR2 SASEGT. The CDR3 DNA is TGTGCCAGCAGGGAAGTCGGGTCCTACGAGCAGTACTTC. It is translated as CASREVGSYEQYF.

In this sample, this clone turned up once. The rearrangement links TRBV9 to TRBJ2-5, with TRBD2 matching 8 bases. V shed 0 bases, J shed 8 bases, and the junction held 3 bases outside the gene matches. Germline lookup yields CDR1 SGDLS and CDR2 YYNGEE. The CDR3 length is 13 residues. The CDR3 nucleotides are TGTGCCAGCAGCGTAGAGGCGGGGGGAACCCAGTACTTC. It yields the protein CASSVEAGGTQYF.

The V and J genes are TRBV19 and TRBJ2-5; no clear D. Germline V gene data show CDR1 as LNHDA and CDR2 as SQIVND (reference sequence). Deletions cut 8 bases from V and 5 bases from J, with 6 bases between. There are 10 residues in the CDR3. CDR3 coding DNA: TGTGCCAGTCGCTGGGAGACCCAGTACTTC. Its protein is CASRWETQYF. The whole variable domain, remainder taken from reference TRBV19 and TRBJ2-5, is DGGITQSPKYLFRKEGQNVTLSCEQNLNHDAMYWYRQDPGQGLRLIYYSQIVNDFQKGDIAEGYSVSREKKESFPLTVTSAQKNPTAFYLCASRWETQYFGPGTRLLVL.

The chain uses TRBV12-3 or TRBV12-4 and TRBJ1-1, with a tentative D call TRBD1 (5 bases). Trimming removed 5 bases at V and 1 base at J, with 8 bases between. CDR3 size: 13 residues. The CDR3 DNA sequence: TGTGCCAGCAGTCTGCAGGGGAACACTGAAGCTTTCTTT. Translated: CASSLQGNTEAFF.